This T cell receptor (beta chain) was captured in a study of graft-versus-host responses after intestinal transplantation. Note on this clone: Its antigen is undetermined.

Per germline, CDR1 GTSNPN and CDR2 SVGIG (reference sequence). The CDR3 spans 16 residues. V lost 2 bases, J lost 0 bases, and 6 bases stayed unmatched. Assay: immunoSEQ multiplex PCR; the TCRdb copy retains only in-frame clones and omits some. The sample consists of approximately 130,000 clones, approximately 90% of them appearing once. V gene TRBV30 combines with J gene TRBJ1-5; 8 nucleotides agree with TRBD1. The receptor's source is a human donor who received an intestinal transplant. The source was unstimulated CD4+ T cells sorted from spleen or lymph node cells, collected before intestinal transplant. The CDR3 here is CAWSRAGGYSNQPQHF. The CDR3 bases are TGTGCCTGGAGTCGGGCAGGGGGCTATAGCAATCAGCCCCAGCATTTT.